This T cell receptor beta chain emerged from a study of control samples from healthy donors and cancer patients. The method was immunoSEQ multiplex PCR; TCRdb's version includes in-frame clones alone and lacks a portion of them. There are approximately 150,000 clones in the sample; around 94% occur only once, and approximately 14% lies in the top ten. This CDR3 is 14 amino acids long. Germline V gives CDR1 SGHVS, CDR2 FQNEAQ. With 6 bases removed from V and 2 bases from J, the gap between germline ends came to 13 bases. The J gene is TRBJ1-1, the V gene TRBV7-8; D may be TRBD1 (6 bases). The sample taken for sequencing was blood. The source is a man in his forties in good health. In DNA form, the CDR3 reads TGTGCCAGCAGGCTCGGGACACTCAACACTGAAGCTTTCTTT. This translates into CASRLGTLNTEAFF.